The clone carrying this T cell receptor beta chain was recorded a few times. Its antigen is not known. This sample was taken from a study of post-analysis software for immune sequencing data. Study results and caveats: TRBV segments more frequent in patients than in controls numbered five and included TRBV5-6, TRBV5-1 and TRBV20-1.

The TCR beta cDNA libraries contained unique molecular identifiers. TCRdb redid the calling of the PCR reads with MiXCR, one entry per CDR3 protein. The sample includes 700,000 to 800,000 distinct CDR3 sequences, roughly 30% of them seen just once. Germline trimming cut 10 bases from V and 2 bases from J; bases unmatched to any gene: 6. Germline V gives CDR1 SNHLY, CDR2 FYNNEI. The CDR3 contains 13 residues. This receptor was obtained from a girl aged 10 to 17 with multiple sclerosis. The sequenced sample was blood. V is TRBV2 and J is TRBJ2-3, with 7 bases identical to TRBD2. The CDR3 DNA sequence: TGTGCCACCTCAAGCGGGGTCACAGATACGCAGTATTTT. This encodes CATSSGVTDTQYF.